This is a list of T cell receptor beta chains from one sample in a study of blood T cell repertoires in COVID-19. Profiled with immunoSEQ multiplex PCR; TCRdb holds only in-frame clones, not every one. This table holds under 200,000 clones, about 82% found once. Sequenced input: PBMCs or T cells enriched from blood (not recorded which). The receptor set was obtained from a man in his forties or fifties with acute COVID-19. The conserved cysteine and the conserved F or W are not part of the CDR3 here.

TRBV28	TRBJ1-5	ASNWANSNQPQH
TRBV5-1	TRBJ1-4	ASSRSTGAANEKLF
TRBV5-1	TRBJ2-7	ASSRGQMSLEQY
TRBV4-2	TRBJ2-2	ASSQDWTSGRGELF
TRBV27	TRBJ1-2	ASSLYTPGASLSYGYT
TRBV7-9	TRBJ2-1	ASSSEIGGPSYNEQF
TRBV30	TRBJ1-1	AWSGRGRENTEAF
TRBV9	TRBJ1-1	ASSSRVNTEAF
TRBV27	TRBJ2-1	ASRLSGSTYNEQF
TRBV12-3/TRBV12-4	TRBJ2-4	ASSLEGRVIQY
TRBV10-3	TRBJ2-3	AISDVRGGDLSTDTQY
TRBV7-3	TRBJ2-5	ASSPGASGGRETQY
TRBV14	TRBJ1-1	ASSQGLVTEAF
TRBV4-1	TRBJ2-1	ASSPSGTYNEQF
TRBV7-2	TRBJ2-1	ASNPYRTYNEQF
TRBV7-9	TRBJ2-1	ASSFSRGQGRNEQF
TRBV27	TRBJ1-2	ASRDLGTMGYT
TRBV3-1/TRBV3-2	TRBJ1-6	ASSQDPGINSPLH
TRBV7-3	TRBJ2-1	ASSLQGTTYNEQF
TRBV7-3	TRBJ2-3	ASSLQGSTDTQY
TRBV12-3/TRBV12-4	TRBJ1-6	ASSWPGQLLH
TRBV7-3	TRBJ2-3	ASSLDGDLRDTQY
TRBV28	TRBJ2-2	ASGRTGYTGELF
TRBV2	TRBJ2-7	ASSASSYEQY
TRBV7-9	TRBJ2-7	ASTPSGAEQY
TRBV19	TRBJ1-5	ASNPGQGSLVQPQH
TRBV6-4	TRBJ2-1	ASSTEASYNEQF
TRBV10-3	TRBJ1-2	ATSPGLGGGYT
TRBV7-9	TRBJ1-2	ASSLFPSSGGYT
TRBV5-1	TRBJ1-6	ASSLVFGGVEGSPLH
TRBV27	TRBJ2-7	ASRRDSWTSGNSYEQY
TRBV19	TRBJ1-1	ASSTNRDTEAF
TRBV11-3	TRBJ2-2	ASSFGLAGRTGELF
TRBV27	TRBJ2-3	ASSFWAERTDTQY
TRBV4-2	TRBJ2-7	ASSQMGLAAYEQY
TRBV5-1	TRBJ2-7	ASSLGGEQY
TRBV13	TRBJ1-5	ASSQGLRNQPQH
TRBV23-1	TRBJ1-5	ASSQSGPGDQPQH
TRBV10-1	TRBJ2-5	ASSGGTDQETQY
TRBV19	TRBJ2-3	ASRPTGVGPDTQY
TRBV9	TRBJ2-5	ASSAAGEIQETQY
TRBV4-1	TRBJ1-3	ASSHITGTGNTIY
TRBV9	TRBJ2-2	ASTGGVTGELF
TRBV6-6	TRBJ2-7	ASRSPGTYYEQY
TRBV3-1/TRBV3-2	TRBJ2-7	ASSQVSGRGYEQY